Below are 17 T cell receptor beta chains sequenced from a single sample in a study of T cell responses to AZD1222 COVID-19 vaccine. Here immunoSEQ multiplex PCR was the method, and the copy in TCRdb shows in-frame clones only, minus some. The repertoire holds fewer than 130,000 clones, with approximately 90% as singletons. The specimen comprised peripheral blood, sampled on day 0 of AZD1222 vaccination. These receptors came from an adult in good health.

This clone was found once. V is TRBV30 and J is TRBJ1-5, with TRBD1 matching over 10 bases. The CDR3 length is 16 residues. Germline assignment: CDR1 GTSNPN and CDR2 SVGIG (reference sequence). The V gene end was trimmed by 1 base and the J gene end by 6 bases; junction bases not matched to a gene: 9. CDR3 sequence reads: CAWSAMRTGGGQPQHF. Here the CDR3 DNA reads TGTGCCTGGAGTGCTATGAGGACAGGGGGTGGTCAGCCCCAGCATTTT.

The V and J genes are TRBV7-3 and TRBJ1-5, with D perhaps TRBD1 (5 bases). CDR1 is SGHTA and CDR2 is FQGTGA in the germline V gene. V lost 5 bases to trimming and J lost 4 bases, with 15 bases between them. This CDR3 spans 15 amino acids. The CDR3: CASSPDGAVNQPQHF. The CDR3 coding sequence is TGTGCCAGCAGCCCCGACGGGGCGGTGAATCAGCCCCAGCATTTT.

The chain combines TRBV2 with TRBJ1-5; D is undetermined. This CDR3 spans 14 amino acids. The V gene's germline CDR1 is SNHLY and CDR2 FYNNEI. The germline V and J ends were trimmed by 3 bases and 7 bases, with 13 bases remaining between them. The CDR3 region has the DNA TGTGCCAGCAGTGAGGTGGCAGAATCGCAGCCCCAGCATTTT. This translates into CASSEVAESQPQHF.

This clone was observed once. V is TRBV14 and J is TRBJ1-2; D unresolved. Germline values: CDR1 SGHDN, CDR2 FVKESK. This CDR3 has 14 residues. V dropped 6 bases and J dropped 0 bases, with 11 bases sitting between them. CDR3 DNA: TGTGCCAGCAGATCTACAGTAACTAACTATGGCTACACCTTC. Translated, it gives CASRSTVTNYGYTF.

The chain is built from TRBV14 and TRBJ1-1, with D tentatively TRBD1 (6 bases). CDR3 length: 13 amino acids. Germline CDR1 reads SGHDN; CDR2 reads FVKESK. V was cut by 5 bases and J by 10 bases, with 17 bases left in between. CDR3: CASSLAGTSGAFF. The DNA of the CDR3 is TGTGCCAGCAGCTTGGCCGGGACATCCGGAGCTTTCTTT.

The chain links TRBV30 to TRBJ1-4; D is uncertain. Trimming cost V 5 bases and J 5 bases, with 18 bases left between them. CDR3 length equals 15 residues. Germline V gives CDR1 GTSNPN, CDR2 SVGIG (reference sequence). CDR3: CAWALRGKKNEKLFF. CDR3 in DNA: TGTGCCTGGGCACTAAGAGGGAAAAAGAATGAAAAACTGTTTTTT.

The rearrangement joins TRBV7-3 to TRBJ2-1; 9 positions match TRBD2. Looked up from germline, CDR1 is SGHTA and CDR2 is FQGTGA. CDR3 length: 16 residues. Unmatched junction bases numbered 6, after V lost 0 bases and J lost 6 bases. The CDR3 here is CASSLTGAGGVNEQFF. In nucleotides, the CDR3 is TGTGCCAGCAGCTTAACGGGTGCGGGAGGGGTCAATGAGCAGTTCTTC. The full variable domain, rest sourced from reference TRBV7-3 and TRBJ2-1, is GAGVSQTPSNKVTEKGKYVELRCDPISGHTALYWYRQSLGQGPEFLIYFQGTGAADDSGLPNDRFFAVRPEGSVSTLKIQRTERGDSAVYLCASSLTGAGGVNEQFFGPGTRLTVL.

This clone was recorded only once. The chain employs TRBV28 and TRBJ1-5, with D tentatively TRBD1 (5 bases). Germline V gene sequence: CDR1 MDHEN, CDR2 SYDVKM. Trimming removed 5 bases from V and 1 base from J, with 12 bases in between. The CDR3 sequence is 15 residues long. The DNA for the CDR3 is TGTGCCAGCAGTGGGGGGGTAATGAGCAATCAGCCCCAGCATTTT. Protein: CASSGGVMSNQPQHF.

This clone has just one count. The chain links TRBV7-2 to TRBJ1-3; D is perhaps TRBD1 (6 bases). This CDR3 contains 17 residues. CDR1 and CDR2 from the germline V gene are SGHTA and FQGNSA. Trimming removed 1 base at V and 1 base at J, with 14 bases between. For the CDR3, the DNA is TGTGCCAGCAGCTTAGAAACCACAGGGATGTCTGGAAACACCATATATTTT. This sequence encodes CASSLETTGMSGNTIYF.

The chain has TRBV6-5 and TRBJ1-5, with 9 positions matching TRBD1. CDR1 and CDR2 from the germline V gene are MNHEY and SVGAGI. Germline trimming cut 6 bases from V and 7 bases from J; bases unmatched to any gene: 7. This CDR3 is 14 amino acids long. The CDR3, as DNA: TGTGCCAGCAGCCTCGGACAGGGGAAACAGCCCCAGCATTTT. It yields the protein CASSLGQGKQPQHF.

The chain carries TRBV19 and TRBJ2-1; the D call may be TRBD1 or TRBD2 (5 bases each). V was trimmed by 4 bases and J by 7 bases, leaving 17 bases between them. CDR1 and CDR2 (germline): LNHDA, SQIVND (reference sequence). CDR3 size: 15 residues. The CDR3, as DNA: TGTGCCAGTAGTACCAGGGACGGACCCGCGAATGAGCAGTTCTTC. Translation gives CASSTRDGPANEQFF.

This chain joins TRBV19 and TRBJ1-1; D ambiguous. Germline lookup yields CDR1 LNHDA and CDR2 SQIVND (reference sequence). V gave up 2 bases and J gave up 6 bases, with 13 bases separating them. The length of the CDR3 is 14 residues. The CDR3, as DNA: TGTGCCAGTAGTATATTGGCGGGAGGGCCTGAAGCTTTCTTT. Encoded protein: CASSILAGGPEAFF.

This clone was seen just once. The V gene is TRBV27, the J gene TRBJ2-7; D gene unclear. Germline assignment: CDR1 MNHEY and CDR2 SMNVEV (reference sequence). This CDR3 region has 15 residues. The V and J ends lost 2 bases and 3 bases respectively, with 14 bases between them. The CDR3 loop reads CASSLGPRRNYEQYF. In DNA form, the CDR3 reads TGTGCCAGCAGTTTAGGCCCCCGGAGAAACTACGAGCAGTACTTC.

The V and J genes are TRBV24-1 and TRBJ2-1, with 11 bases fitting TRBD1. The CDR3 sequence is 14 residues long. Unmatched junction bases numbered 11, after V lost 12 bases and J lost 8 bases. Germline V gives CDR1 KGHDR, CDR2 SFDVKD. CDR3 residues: CAHTGTGGGDEQFF. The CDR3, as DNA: TGTGCCCACACCGGGACAGGGGGAGGCGATGAGCAGTTCTTC.

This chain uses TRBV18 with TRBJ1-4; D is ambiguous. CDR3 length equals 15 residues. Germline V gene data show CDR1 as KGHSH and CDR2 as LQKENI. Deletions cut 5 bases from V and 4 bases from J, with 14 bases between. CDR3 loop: CASSSSDRFNEKLFF. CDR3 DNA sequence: TGTGCCAGCTCATCCTCGGACCGCTTTAATGAAAAACTGTTTTTT.

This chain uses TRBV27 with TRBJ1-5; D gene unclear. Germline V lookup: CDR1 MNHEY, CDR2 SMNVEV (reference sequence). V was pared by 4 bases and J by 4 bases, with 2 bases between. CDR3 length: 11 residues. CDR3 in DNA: TGTGCCAGCAGTTCAAATCAGCCCCAGCATTTT. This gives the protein CASSSNQPQHF.

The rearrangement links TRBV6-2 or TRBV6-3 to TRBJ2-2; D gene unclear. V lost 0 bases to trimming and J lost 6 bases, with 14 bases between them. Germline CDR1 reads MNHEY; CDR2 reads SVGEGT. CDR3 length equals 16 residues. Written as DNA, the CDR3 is TGTGCCAGCAGTTACTCGGGCGGTGTCGGGTCCGGGGAGCTGTTTTTT. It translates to CASSYSGGVGSGELFF.